This entry lists 19 T cell receptor beta chains sequenced from one sample in a study of shared T cell receptors in the human thymus (dated by TCRdb to 2020 to 2022). The library was generated by the immunoSEQ multiplex PCR assay. This immuneACCESS table, as held by TCRdb, lists in-frame sequences with V and J called but not all clones. Of the missing ones, under half trace to an unresolved V gene in checked studies; the others have no known cause. The sample records almost 550,000 clones, 78% of which are singletons. The biggest ten clones account for 0.013% of the sample. This sample also belongs to another study, concerning human thymus T cells.

Sequencing input: thymocytes. Receptors were obtained from a boy less than two years old with a congenital heart defect. Donor details come from another sample of the same person, matched by shared clones.

This sequence joins TRBV28 and TRBJ2-7, with 10 bases aligning to TRBD2. Germline-derived CDR1 and CDR2 are MDHEN and SYDVKM. The CDR3 sequence is 17 residues long. J was trimmed by 1 base and V by 6 bases; bases with no gene match: 12. The CDR3 sequence: CASSTNDPGLASYEQYF. In DNA form, the CDR3 reads TGTGCCAGCAGCACTAACGATCCGGGACTAGCGTCCTACGAGCAGTACTTC.

The chain uses TRBV6-1 and TRBJ1-3; D ambiguous. Per germline, CDR1 MNHNS and CDR2 SASEGT. The CDR3 loop spans 15 amino acids. Trimming cost V 7 bases and J 1 base, with 14 bases left between them. The CDR3, as DNA: TGTGCCAGCATAGAGGGTGCCTTGTCTGGAAACACCATATATTTT. Protein sequence: CASIEGALSGNTIYF.

The chain couples TRBV30 to TRBJ1-6; 8 positions agree with TRBD1. The CDR3 spans 14 residues. Germline-derived CDR1 and CDR2 are GTSNPN and SVGIG (reference sequence). V was pared by 0 bases and J by 9 bases, with 4 bases of the junction left unmatched. The CDR3 coding sequence is TGTGCCTGGAGTGTCTCCCAGGGGGCTTCACCCCTCCACTTT. The encoded protein is CAWSVSQGASPLHF.

A remark on this clone: One end of the junction varies from germline; a read error may be responsible. The chain is built from TRBV11-2 and TRBJ2-3, with 8 positions matching TRBD2. CDR3 length: 18 residues. Looked up from germline, CDR1 is SGHAT and CDR2 is FQNNGV. DNA for the CDR3: TGTGCCAGCAGCCTAGAAGCGGGAGTGGTTGGTGGCACAGATACGCAGTATTTT. It translates to CASSLEAGVVGGTDTQYF.

V gene TRBV12-5 combines with J gene TRBJ1-3; 7 bases are a match to TRBD1. CDR1 LGHNT and CDR2 FRNRAP come from the germline V gene. After removal of 3 bases from V and 5 bases from J, the junction contained 10 bases not matched to a gene. The CDR3 spans 16 residues. CDR3 loop: CASGFTRWTGRNTIYF. The CDR3 DNA reads TGTGCTAGTGGTTTCACCCGTTGGACAGGCCGAAACACCATATATTTT. The whole variable domain, remainder taken from reference TRBV12-5 and TRBJ1-3, is DARVTQTPRHKVTEMGQEVTMRCQPILGHNTVFWYRQTMMQGLELLAYFRNRAPLDDSGMPKDRFSAEMPDATLATLKIQPSEPRDSAVYFCASGFTRWTGRNTIYFGEGSWLTVV.

This clone occurred once. This rearrangement joins TRBV28 to TRBJ2-3, with 10 bases identical to TRBD2. The CDR3 is 15 amino acids. Germline assignment: CDR1 MDHEN and CDR2 SYDVKM. Trimming removed 6 bases from V and 6 bases from J; junction bases left unmatched: 9. CDR3 amino acids: CASREASGSGDTQYF. The CDR3 DNA sequence: TGTGCCAGCAGGGAGGCTAGCGGGAGTGGTGATACGCAGTATTTT.

This chain uses TRBV14 with TRBJ1-1; 7 nucleotides agree with TRBD1. V shed 5 bases, J shed 2 bases, and the junction held 5 bases outside the gene matches. The germline V gene has CDR1 SGHDN and CDR2 FVKESK. The length of the CDR3 is 14 residues. In DNA form, the CDR3 reads TGTGCCAGCAGCTACGGACAGGTTAACACTGAAGCTTTCTTT. Translated, it gives CASSYGQVNTEAFF.

This chain's CDR3 is CAIEGDREYNEQFF. The CDR3 DNA reads TGTGCCATAGAGGGGGACAGGGAGTACAATGAGCAGTTCTTC. J is TRBJ2-1 and V is TRBV10-3; 9 nucleotides match TRBD1. Germline loops: CDR1 ENHRY, CDR2 SYGVKD. This CDR3 has 14 amino acids. J lost 4 bases, V lost 9 bases, and 7 bases had no gene match.

This chain joins TRBV5-1 and TRBJ2-5, with a tentative D call TRBD2 (5 bases). CDR3 size: 14 residues. Germline V gene lookup returns CDR1 SGHRS and CDR2 YFSETQ. The V and J ends lost 0 bases and 5 bases respectively, with 11 bases between them. The CDR3 protein is CASSLERERETQYF. The CDR3 DNA follows: TGCGCCAGCAGCTTGGAGAGGGAGAGGGAGACCCAGTACTTC.

The V gene is TRBV19, the J gene TRBJ2-7, with 8 bases fitting TRBD1. The CDR3 runs 15 residues. The V gene end was trimmed by 6 bases and the J gene end by 0 bases; junction bases not matched to a gene: 7. Germline CDR1 reads LNHDA; CDR2 reads SQIVND (reference sequence). In nucleotides, the CDR3 is TGTGCCAGTAGCTCCCGGGACAGGAGCTCCTACGAGCAGTACTTC. Its translation is CASSSRDRSSYEQYF.

The chain employs TRBV5-6 and TRBJ2-3; D is perhaps TRBD2 (5 bases). The CDR3 is made up of 15 amino acids. V was pared by 0 bases and J by 0 bases, with 8 bases between. In germline, CDR1 is SGHDT, CDR2 YYEEEE. Written as DNA, the CDR3 is TGTGCCAGCAGCTTGGAGGGAGATAGCACAGATACGCAGTATTTT. Its translation: CASSLEGDSTDTQYF.

The genes are TRBV6-1 and TRBJ2-7; D is ambiguous. CDR3 size: 14 residues. Trimming took 0 bases from V and 3 from J, leaving 9 bases between them. CDR1 is MNHNS and CDR2 is SASEGT in the germline V gene. The CDR3 DNA reads TGTGCCAGCAGTGAAGCTGACAACCGCTACGAGCAGTACTTC. Protein sequence: CASSEADNRYEQYF.

The V and J genes are TRBV11-2 and TRBJ2-1; 12 bases line up with TRBD2. From germline, CDR1 is SGHAT and CDR2 FQNNGV. This CDR3 has 17 amino acids. J was trimmed by 4 bases and V by 3 bases; bases with no gene match: 7. Here the CDR3 reads CASSFPSTSGSYNEQFF. The DNA for the CDR3 is TGTGCCAGCAGCTTCCCCTCGACTAGCGGGAGTTACAATGAGCAGTTCTTC.

V and J are TRBV5-6 and TRBJ2-3; 12 bases line up with TRBD2. This CDR3 is built from 15 residues. The junction had 1 base not matched to a gene; V was cut back by 0 bases and J by 5 bases. Looked up from germline, CDR1 is SGHDT and CDR2 is YYEEEE. CDR3 DNA sequence: TGTGCCAGCAGCTTGGGGGGACTAGCGGGAGATACGCAGTATTTT. This sequence encodes CASSLGGLAGDTQYF.

The chain joins TRBV4-1 to TRBJ2-3, with TRBD2 matching over 10 bases. Germline CDR1 is MGHRA and CDR2 is YSYEKL. The length of the CDR3 is 16 residues. Trimming cost V 3 bases and J 2 bases; bases outside gene matches: 5. In DNA form, the CDR3 reads TGCGCCAGCAGCCAGGATACTAGCGGGGACACAGATACGCAGTATTTT. Translated: CASSQDTSGDTDTQYF.

The sample holds one count of this clone. V and J are TRBV28 and TRBJ2-3; D unclear. The CDR3 sequence is 15 residues long. V lost 6 bases and J 0 bases, leaving 13 bases between the germline ends. Germline assignment: CDR1 MDHEN and CDR2 SYDVKM. The CDR3 region is CASSVLADSTDTQYF. The CDR3 DNA reads as TGTGCCAGCAGCGTCCTGGCGGATAGCACAGATACGCAGTATTTT.

The chain carries TRBV30 and TRBJ2-7, with 11 bases lining up with TRBD1. The CDR3 sequence is 16 residues long. The V gene end was trimmed by 4 bases and the J gene end by 6 bases; junction bases not matched to a gene: 14. The germline gives CDR1 GTSNPN, CDR2 SVGIG (reference sequence). CDR3 sequence (DNA): TGTGCCTGGAACTACTTCCGGGACAGGGGGGTCGGCGAGCAGTACTTC. This codes for CAWNYFRDRGVGEQYF. The full variable domain, with the rest looked up from reference TRBV30 and TRBJ2-7, is SQTIHQWPATLVQPVGSPLSLECTVEGTSNPNLYWYRQAAGRGLQLLFYSVGIGQISSEVPQNLSASRPQDRQFILSSKKLLLSDSGFYLCAWNYFRDRGVGEQYFGPGTRLTVT.

The V and J genes are TRBV4-3 and TRBJ2-4; 11 bases align to TRBD2. Germline values: CDR1 LGHNA, CDR2 YSLEER. CDR3 size: 16 residues. V dropped 0 bases and J dropped 6; count of bases not matched to a gene: 4. The CDR3 protein is CASSQDSGRVLNIQYF. CDR3 nucleotides: TGCGCCAGCAGCCAAGATAGCGGGAGGGTTCTAAACATTCAGTACTTC.

V usage is TRBV29-1 and J usage is TRBJ1-3; TRBD1 might be the D (5 bases). Germline-derived CDR1 and CDR2 are SQVTM and ANQGSEA. CDR3 length equals 17 residues. The V and J ends lost 4 bases and 2 bases respectively, with 21 bases between them. CDR3 in amino acids: CSVAFLEGRSTGNTIYF. The CDR3 bases are TGCAGCGTTGCATTCTTGGAGGGGCGATCGACTGGAAACACCATATATTTT.